The next 22 T cell receptor beta chains were all read from a single sample in a study of beta chain features in type 1 diabetes. Whole-study findings and limits: Moderately but significantly shorter TCRB CDR3s were found in Type 1 diabetes patients in all four CD4+ subsets.

Antigens for these TCRs are unknown. The authors reverse transcribed all of the isolated RNA, so sequencing captured expressed TCRB transcripts. Libraries were prepared by immunoSEQ multiplex PCR; TCRdb keeps only in-frame clonotypes and omits some of them. The repertoire consists of 250,000 to 350,000 clones, with over 11% occurring once and the leading ten covering about 0.017%. Input material: naive CD4+ T cells from blood. All receptors derive from a man in his thirties or forties with type 1 diabetes.

The CDR3 here is CASLRTGEKTQYF. Here the CDR3 DNA reads TGTGCCAGTCTTCGGACTGGGGAAAAGACCCAGTACTTC. The V gene is TRBV25-1, the J gene TRBJ2-5, with a tentative D call TRBD2 (5 bases). Trimming cost V 9 bases and J 6 bases, with 17 bases left between them. This CDR3 spans 13 amino acids. CDR1 is MGHDK and CDR2 is SYGVNS in the germline V gene.

The rearrangement joins TRBV29-1 to TRBJ1-1, with a weak D call TRBD1 (5 bases). Germline CDR1 SQVTM, CDR2 ANQGSEA. The CDR3 is made up of 14 amino acids. V gave up 4 bases and J gave up 1 base, with 13 bases separating them. In DNA form, the CDR3 reads TGCAGCGTTGGCCTTGGACAAAGGAACACTGAAGCTTTCTTT. It specifies CSVGLGQRNTEAFF.

CDR3 coding DNA: TGTGCCAGCTCTACAGCGGGAGGGAAAGATACGCAGTATTTT. The encoded protein is CASSTAGGKDTQYF. This chain connects TRBV6-8 to TRBJ2-3; 10 nucleotides align to TRBD2. V lost 8 bases to trimming and J lost 5 bases; unmatched junction nucleotides: 7. Germline values: CDR1 MNHGY, CDR2 SAAAGT. The CDR3 has 14 amino acids.

This clone has only a few counts. The rearrangement uses TRBV6-6 and TRBJ2-5, with D tentatively TRBD2 (6 bases). V gave up 7 bases and J gave up 5 bases, with 20 bases separating them. The CDR3 extends over 15 amino acids. From germline, CDR1 is MNHNY and CDR2 SVGAGI (reference sequence). CDR3 DNA sequence: TGTGCCAGCACCTATCGGAGGTCGGGGAGGGAGACCCAGTACTTC. Translating gives CASTYRRSGRETQYF.

V is TRBV5-5 and J is TRBJ2-5; D not certain. The CDR3 has 12 residues. V shed 1 base and J shed 4 bases, with 5 bases lying between them. Germline V gene sequence: CDR1 SGHKS, CDR2 YYEKEE (reference sequence). CDR3 sequence: CASSLQIETQYF. CDR3 bases: TGTGCCAGCAGCTTGCAAATAGAGACCCAGTACTTC.

The sample holds a few counts of this clone. J is TRBJ2-3 and V is TRBV7-3; TRBD2 might be the D (6 bases). Trimming cost V 5 bases and J 1 base, with 10 bases left between them. Germline V gene lookup returns CDR1 SGHTA and CDR2 FQGTGA. The CDR3 spans 14 residues. CDR3 bases: TGTGCCAGCAGCGCCGGGACTGGCACAGATACGCAGTATTTT. As protein: CASSAGTGTDTQYF.

A few counts support this clone. CDR3 nucleotides: TGTGCCAGCAGCGTAGGTAATGGCTACACCTTC. It yields the protein CASSVGNGYTF. This rearrangement joins TRBV9 to TRBJ1-2; D gene unclear. The germline V gene encodes CDR1 SGDLS and CDR2 YYNGEE. V was cut by 0 bases and J by 6 bases, with 3 bases left in between. The CDR3 extends over 11 amino acids. Supplemented by reference TRBV9 and TRBJ1-2, the full variable domain reads DSGVTQTPKHLITATGQRVTLRCSPRSGDLSVYWYQQSLDQGLQFLIQYYNGEERAKGNILERFSAQQFPDLHSELNLSSLELGDSALYFCASSVGNGYTFGSGTRLTVV.

V and J are TRBV7-9 and TRBJ2-7, with TRBD2 matching over 8 bases. CDR3 size: 13 residues. With 5 bases clipped from V and 3 bases from J, the junction kept 3 bases outside the gene matches. Germline CDR1 SEHNR, CDR2 FQNEAQ (reference sequence). CDR3 bases: TGTGCCAGCAGCGCGAGCGGGAGCTACGAGCAGTACTTC. This sequence encodes CASSASGSYEQYF.

The rearrangement uses TRBV7-9 and TRBJ2-7, with 8 positions matching TRBD2. Per germline, CDR1 SEHNR and CDR2 FQNEAQ (reference sequence). V lost 3 bases to trimming and J lost 9 bases; unmatched junction nucleotides: 4. The CDR3 is 12 amino acids. CDR3 DNA sequence: TGTGCCAGCAGCTTCTCTAGCGGGTGGCAGTACTTC. This encodes CASSFSSGWQYF.

The chain is built from TRBV7-2 and TRBJ2-1; 7 bases map to TRBD2. This CDR3 has 15 amino acids. V dropped 0 bases and J dropped 4; count of bases not matched to a gene: 3. Germline V gene data show CDR1 as SGHTA and CDR2 as FQGNSA. The DNA for the CDR3 is TGTGCCAGCAGCTTAGCTTGGGGGGGATACAATGAGCAGTTCTTC. This codes for CASSLAWGGYNEQFF.

This clone was seen a handful of times. V is TRBV27 and J is TRBJ2-3; a possible D gene is TRBD1 (7 bases). V was cut by 5 bases and J by 5 bases, with 11 bases left in between. This CDR3 is 13 amino acids long. CDR1 is MNHEY, CDR2 SMNVEV, per germline (reference sequence). In DNA form, the CDR3 reads TGTGCCAGCAGTACTCAGGGGGGAGATACGCAGTATTTT. Its translation is CASSTQGGDTQYF.

The rearrangement uses TRBV5-1 and TRBJ2-7, with D tentatively TRBD1 (5 bases). There are 12 residues in the CDR3. V gave up 4 bases and J gave up 3 bases, with 8 bases separating them. The germline V gene has CDR1 SGHRS and CDR2 YFSETQ. The CDR3 loop is CASSPTGYEQYF. DNA for the CDR3: TGCGCCAGCAGCCCTACAGGCTACGAGCAGTACTTC.

The chain has TRBV5-4 and TRBJ2-1; 9 bases fit TRBD2. The CDR3 is 15 residues long. V lost 2 bases to trimming and J lost 5 bases; unmatched junction nucleotides: 5. From germline, CDR1 is SGHNT and CDR2 YYREEE (reference sequence). The CDR3 sequence: CASSLRLADNNEQFF. DNA for the CDR3: TGTGCCAGCAGCTTAAGACTAGCGGACAACAATGAGCAGTTCTTC.

The chain carries TRBV30 and TRBJ1-5; D gene ambiguous. The CDR3 consists of 15 residues. CDR1 GTSNPN and CDR2 SVGIG come from the germline V gene (reference sequence). Trimming removed 0 bases from V and 0 bases from J, with 9 bases in between. Here the CDR3 reads CAWSVPRFSNQPQHF. The CDR3 region has the DNA TGTGCCTGGAGTGTACCCAGATTTAGCAATCAGCCCCAGCATTTT.

This clone turned up a few times. The chain carries TRBV25-1 and TRBJ2-3; tentative D call: TRBD1 (5 bases). The germline V gene has CDR1 MGHDK and CDR2 SYGVNS. Trimming stripped 10 bases from V and 1 base from J, with 12 bases between. This CDR3 region has 13 residues. The CDR3 loop is CATKGYGTDTQYF. CDR3 bases: TGTGCCACCAAGGGGTATGGCACAGATACGCAGTATTTT.

The chain employs TRBV9 and TRBJ2-7, with D perhaps matching TRBD2 (7 bases). Deletions cut 4 bases from V and 0 bases from J, with 17 bases between. The CDR3 runs 16 residues. Germline assignment: CDR1 SGDLS and CDR2 YYNGEE. CDR3 protein: CASSPQGREHSYEQYF. CDR3 nucleotides: TGTGCCAGCAGCCCTCAGGGGCGGGAGCACTCCTACGAGCAGTACTTC. Supplemented by reference TRBV9 and TRBJ2-7, the full variable domain reads DSGVTQTPKHLITATGQRVTLRCSPRSGDLSVYWYQQSLDQGLQFLIQYYNGEERAKGNILERFSAQQFPDLHSELNLSSLELGDSALYFCASSPQGREHSYEQYFGPGTRLTVT.

This chain connects TRBV7-9 to TRBJ2-7; 9 positions match TRBD1. This CDR3 has 14 amino acids. Germline CDR1 reads SEHNR; CDR2 reads FQNEAQ (reference sequence). Germline trimming cut 5 bases from V and 3 bases from J; bases unmatched to any gene: 5. The CDR3 sequence: CASSRLGQGYEQYF. Written as DNA, the CDR3 is TGTGCCAGCAGCCGCCTGGGACAGGGCTACGAGCAGTACTTC.

This clone was observed a handful of times. The rearrangement joins TRBV5-4 to TRBJ2-1; 9 bases align to TRBD2. This CDR3 has 17 amino acids. J was trimmed by 4 bases and V by 4 bases; bases with no gene match: 12. CDR1 and CDR2 (germline): SGHNT, YYREEE (reference sequence). The CDR3 nucleotides are TGTGCCAGCAGCACTGGTAATAGACTAGCGGAATACAATGAGCAGTTCTTC. This translates into CASSTGNRLAEYNEQFF.

The table lists this clone with a few counts. The V call is TRBV27, the J call TRBJ2-2; 8 bases line up with TRBD2. The CDR3 sequence is 18 residues long. CDR1 is MNHEY and CDR2 is SMNVEV in the germline V gene (reference sequence). The trim removed 6 bases at V and 4 bases at J, leaving 16 bases unmatched. For the CDR3, the DNA is TGTGCCAGCAGCCTACGCCACACTTCGGGAGGGGGCACCGGGGAGCTGTTTTTT. Translating it yields CASSLRHTSGGGTGELFF.

This clone turned up a few times. CDR3 amino acids: CASSELGWGSSYEQYF. The CDR3 nucleotides read TGTGCCAGCAGTGAATTGGGTTGGGGCAGTTCCTACGAGCAGTACTTC. The genes are TRBV2 and TRBJ2-7, with D possibly matching TRBD1 (5 bases). The CDR3 is 16 residues long. V was shortened by 2 bases and J by 1 base, with 15 bases between the two germline ends. Per germline, CDR1 SNHLY and CDR2 FYNNEI.

This clone was counted a few times. V gene TRBV28 combines with J gene TRBJ2-7; tentatively, D is TRBD1 (9 bases). CDR1 and CDR2 (germline): MDHEN, SYDVKM. The CDR3 extends over 15 amino acids. V shed 6 bases and J shed 2 bases, with 17 bases lying between them. CDR3 sequence (DNA): TGTGCCAGCAGCTACGGGGGGGACAGGGCCTACGAGCAGTACTTC. Encoded protein: CASSYGGDRAYEQYF. Looking up the rest from reference TRBV28 and TRBJ2-7 gives the full variable domain: DVKVTQSSRYLVKRTGEKVFLECVQDMDHENMFWYRQDPGLGLRLIYFSYDVKMKEKGDIPEGYSVSREKKERFSLILESASTNQTSMYLCASSYGGDRAYEQYFGPGTRLTVT.

The chain carries TRBV11-2 and TRBJ2-1; 9 bases map to TRBD2. CDR1 and CDR2 (germline): SGHAT, FQNNGV. The CDR3 extends over 16 amino acids. J lost 1 base, V lost 4 bases, and 5 bases had no gene match. Here the CDR3 reads CASSSIAGVSYNEQFF. DNA for the CDR3: TGTGCCAGCAGCTCCATAGCGGGAGTATCCTACAATGAGCAGTTCTTC. The whole variable domain, remainder taken from reference TRBV11-2 and TRBJ2-1, is EAGVAQSPRYKIIEKRQSVAFWCNPISGHATLYWYQQILGQGPKLLIQFQNNGVVDDSQLPKDRFSAERLKGVDSTLKIQPAKLEDSAVYLCASSSIAGVSYNEQFFGPGTRLTVL.